The clone carrying this T cell receptor beta chain was seen only a few times. This sample is drawn from a study of blood T cells in healthy people across ages. Germline assignment: CDR1 SGHTA and CDR2 FQGNSA. CDR3 length: 16 residues. V lost 3 bases and J lost 3, with 18 bases in between. A J-beta primer mix and a sample-barcoded 5' primer were used in a second PCR of roughly 6 to 12 cycles. TCRdb reprocessed the 5' RACE reads with MiXCR, giving one entry per CDR3 protein. The sample shows roughly 1.5 million distinct CDR3 sequences, 35% to 45% of them seen only once. Specimen: blood. This clonotype was sampled from a woman aged 18-29 years in good health. This sequence joins TRBV7-2 and TRBJ2-7, with D maybe TRBD1 (5 bases). This CDR3 reads CASSFRQTANDYEQYF. For the CDR3, the DNA is TGTGCCAGCAGCTTTAGGCAGACAGCGAACGACTACGAGCAGTACTTC.